The next 2 T cell receptor beta chains were all read from a single sample in a study of shared clonotypes between healthy human individuals. Data came from immunoSEQ multiplex PCR; TCRdb stores just in-frame clones and leaves some out. The sample yields more than 2 million clones, roughly 93% seen once. CD45RO-negative, CCR7-positively selected cells formed the naive CD8 fraction, excluding terminally differentiated effector memory CD45RA+ cells. The sequencing input was naive CD8+ T cells from PBMCs. The origin of the receptors is a man aged 18 to 35 in good health. Some clones in this sample may be carry-over from other donors' samples.

A word on this clone: The sample carries other DNA sequences with the same CDR3. This chain joins TRBV5-6 and TRBJ2-3, with 7 bases that match TRBD2. CDR1 SGHDT and CDR2 YYEEEE come from the germline V gene. After removal of 2 bases from V and 3 bases from J, the junction contained 3 bases not matched to a gene. The length of the CDR3 is 14 residues. In DNA form, the CDR3 reads TGTGCCAGCAGCTTAGCGGGAAAGACAGATACGCAGTATTTT. Amino acid sequence: CASSLAGKTDTQYF.

This sequence joins TRBV28 and TRBJ2-2, with 8 bases fitting TRBD2. After removal of 4 bases from V and 6 bases from J, the junction contained 4 bases not matched to a gene. The CDR3 length is 14 residues. CDR1 and CDR2 (germline): MDHEN, SYDVKM. CDR3 region: CASSSPGLAGELFF. The CDR3 DNA reads as TGTGCCAGCAGTTCCCCGGGACTAGCCGGGGAGCTGTTTTTT.